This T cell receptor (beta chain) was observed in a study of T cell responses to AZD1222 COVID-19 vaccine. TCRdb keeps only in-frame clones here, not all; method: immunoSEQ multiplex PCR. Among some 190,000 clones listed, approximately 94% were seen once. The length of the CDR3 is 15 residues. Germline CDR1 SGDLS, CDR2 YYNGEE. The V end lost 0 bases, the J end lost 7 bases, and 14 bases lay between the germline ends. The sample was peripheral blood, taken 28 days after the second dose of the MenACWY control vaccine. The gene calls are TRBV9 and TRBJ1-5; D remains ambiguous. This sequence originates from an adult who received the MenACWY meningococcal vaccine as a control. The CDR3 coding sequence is TGTGCCAGCAGCGTAGTAGGCGACCCGGGGCAGCCCCAGCATTTT. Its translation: CASSVVGDPGQPQHF.